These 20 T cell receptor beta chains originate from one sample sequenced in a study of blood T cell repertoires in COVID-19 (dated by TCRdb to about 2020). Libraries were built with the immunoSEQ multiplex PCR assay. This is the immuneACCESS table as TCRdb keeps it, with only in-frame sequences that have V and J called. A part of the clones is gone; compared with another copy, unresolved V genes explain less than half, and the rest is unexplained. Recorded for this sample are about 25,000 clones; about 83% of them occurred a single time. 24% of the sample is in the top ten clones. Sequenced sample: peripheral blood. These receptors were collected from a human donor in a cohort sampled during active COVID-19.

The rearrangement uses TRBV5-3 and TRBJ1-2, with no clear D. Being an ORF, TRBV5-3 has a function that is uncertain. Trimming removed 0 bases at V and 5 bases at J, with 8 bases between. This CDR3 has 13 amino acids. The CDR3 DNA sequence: TGTGCCAGAAGCTTGGGCCAGTTATATGGCTACACCTTC. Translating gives CARSLGQLYGYTF.

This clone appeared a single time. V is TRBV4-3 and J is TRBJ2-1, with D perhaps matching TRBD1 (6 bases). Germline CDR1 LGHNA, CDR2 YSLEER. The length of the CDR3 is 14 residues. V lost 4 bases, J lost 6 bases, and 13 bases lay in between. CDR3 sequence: CASSLRNRVNEQFF. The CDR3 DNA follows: TGCGCCAGCAGCCTCAGGAACAGGGTCAATGAGCAGTTCTTC.

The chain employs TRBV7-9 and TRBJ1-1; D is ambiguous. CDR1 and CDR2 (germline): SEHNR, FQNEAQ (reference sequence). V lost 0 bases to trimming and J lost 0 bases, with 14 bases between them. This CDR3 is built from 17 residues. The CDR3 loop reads CASSLAVGGRLNTEAFF. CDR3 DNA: TGTGCCAGCAGCTTAGCAGTCGGAGGCAGGTTGAACACTGAAGCTTTCTTT.

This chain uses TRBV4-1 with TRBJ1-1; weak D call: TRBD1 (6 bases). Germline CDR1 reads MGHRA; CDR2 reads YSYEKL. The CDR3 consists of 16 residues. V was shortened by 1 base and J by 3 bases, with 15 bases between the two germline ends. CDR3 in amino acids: CASSQAETEGDTEAFF. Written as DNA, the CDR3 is TGCGCCAGCAGCCAAGCAGAGACAGAGGGGGACACTGAAGCTTTCTTT.

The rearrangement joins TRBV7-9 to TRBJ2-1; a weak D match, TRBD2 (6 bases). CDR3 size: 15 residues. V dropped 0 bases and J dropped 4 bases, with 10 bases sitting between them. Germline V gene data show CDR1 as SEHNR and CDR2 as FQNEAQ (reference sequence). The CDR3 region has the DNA TGTGCCAGCAGCTTAGCGCGGGGCCTTTACAATGAGCAGTTCTTC. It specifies CASSLARGLYNEQFF.

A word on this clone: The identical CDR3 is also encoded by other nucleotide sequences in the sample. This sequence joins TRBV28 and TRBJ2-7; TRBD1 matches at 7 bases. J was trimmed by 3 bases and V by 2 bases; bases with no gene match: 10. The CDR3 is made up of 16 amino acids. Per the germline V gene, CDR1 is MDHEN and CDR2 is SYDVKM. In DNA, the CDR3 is TGTGCCAGCAGTTTAAGTCGACAGGGTAGTAGCTACGAGCAGTACTTC. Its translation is CASSLSRQGSSYEQYF.

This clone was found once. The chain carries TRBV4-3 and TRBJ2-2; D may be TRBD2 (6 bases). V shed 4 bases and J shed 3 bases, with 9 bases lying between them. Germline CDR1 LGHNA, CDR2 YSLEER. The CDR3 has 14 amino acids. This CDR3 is CASSLRGDTGELFF. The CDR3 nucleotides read TGCGCCAGCAGCCTCCGCGGGGACACCGGGGAGCTGTTTTTT.

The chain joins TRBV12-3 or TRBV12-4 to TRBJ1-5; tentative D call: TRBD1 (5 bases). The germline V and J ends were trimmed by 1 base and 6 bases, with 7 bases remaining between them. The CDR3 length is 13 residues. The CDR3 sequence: CASSLGGAQPQHF. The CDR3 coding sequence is TGTGCCAGCAGTTTAGGGGGCGCTCAGCCCCAGCATTTT.

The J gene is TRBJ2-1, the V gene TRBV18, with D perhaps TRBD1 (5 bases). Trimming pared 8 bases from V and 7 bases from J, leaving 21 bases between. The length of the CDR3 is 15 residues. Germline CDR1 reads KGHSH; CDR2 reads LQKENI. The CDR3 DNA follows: TGTGCCAGCCGAGCAGGGATCGTGGGAACTAATGAGCAGTTCTTC. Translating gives CASRAGIVGTNEQFF.

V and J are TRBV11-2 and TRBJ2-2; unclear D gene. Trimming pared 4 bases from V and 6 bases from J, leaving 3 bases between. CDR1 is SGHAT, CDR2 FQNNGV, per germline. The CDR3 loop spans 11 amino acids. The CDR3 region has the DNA TGTGCCAGCAGCTCCTCCGGGGAGCTGTTTTTT. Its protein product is CASSSSGELFF.

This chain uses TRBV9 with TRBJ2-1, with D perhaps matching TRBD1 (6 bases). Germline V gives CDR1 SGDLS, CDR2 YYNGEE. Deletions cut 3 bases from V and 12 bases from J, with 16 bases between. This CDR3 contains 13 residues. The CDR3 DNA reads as TGTGCCAGCAGCGCTATACTCCAGGGGCGGCAGTTCTTC. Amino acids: CASSAILQGRQFF.

CDR3 sequence: CASSQTGWNTEAFF. The CDR3 DNA sequence: TGTGCCAGCAGTCAGACAGGATGGAACACTGAAGCTTTCTTT. The chain is built from TRBV28 and TRBJ1-1; tentatively, D is TRBD1 (6 bases). Germline CDR1 and CDR2: MDHEN and SYDVKM. The CDR3 is 14 residues long. V was trimmed by 5 bases and J by 1 base, leaving 11 bases between them.

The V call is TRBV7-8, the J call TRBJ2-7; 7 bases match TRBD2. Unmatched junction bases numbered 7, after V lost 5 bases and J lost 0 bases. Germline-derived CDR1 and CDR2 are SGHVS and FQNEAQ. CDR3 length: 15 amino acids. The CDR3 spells CASSRGGRVSYEQYF. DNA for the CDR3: TGTGCCAGCAGCCGCGGGGGTAGGGTCTCCTACGAGCAGTACTTC.

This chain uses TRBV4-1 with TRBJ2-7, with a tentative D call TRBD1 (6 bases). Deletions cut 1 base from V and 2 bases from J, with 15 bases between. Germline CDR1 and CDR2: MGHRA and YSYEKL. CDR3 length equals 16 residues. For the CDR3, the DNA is TGCGCCAGCAGCCAAGCACCAGGGGCCAGGGCCTACGAGCAGTACTTC. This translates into CASSQAPGARAYEQYF.

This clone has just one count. CDR3 in DNA: TGTGCCAGCAGCTTGAACAGGGGGCTCTCTGGAAACACCATATATTTT. Translating gives CASSLNRGLSGNTIYF. This chain joins TRBV5-4 and TRBJ1-3; TRBD1 matches 9 bases. This CDR3 region has 16 residues. Germline lookup yields CDR1 SGHNT and CDR2 YYREEE (reference sequence). Trimming cost V 1 base and J 0 bases; bases outside gene matches: 2.

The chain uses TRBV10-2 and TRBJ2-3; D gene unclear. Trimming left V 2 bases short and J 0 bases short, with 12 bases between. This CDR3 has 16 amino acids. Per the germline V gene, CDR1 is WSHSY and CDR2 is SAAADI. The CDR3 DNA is TGCGCCAGCAGTGAGGGTTACGCCACTAGCACAGATACGCAGTATTTT. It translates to CASSEGYATSTDTQYF.

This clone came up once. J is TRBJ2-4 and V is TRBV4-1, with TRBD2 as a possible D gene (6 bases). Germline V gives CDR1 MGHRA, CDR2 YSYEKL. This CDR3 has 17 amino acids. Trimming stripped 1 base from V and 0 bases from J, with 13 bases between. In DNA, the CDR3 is TGCGCCAGCAGCCAAGTGTGGATAGCGGTAGCCAAAAACATTCAGTACTTC. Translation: CASSQVWIAVAKNIQYF.

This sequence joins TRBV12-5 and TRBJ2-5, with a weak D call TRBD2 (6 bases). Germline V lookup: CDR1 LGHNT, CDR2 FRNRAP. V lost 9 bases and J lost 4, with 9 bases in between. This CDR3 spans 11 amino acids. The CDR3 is CASGGLETQYF. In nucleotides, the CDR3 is TGTGCTAGCGGGGGTTTAGAGACCCAGTACTTC.

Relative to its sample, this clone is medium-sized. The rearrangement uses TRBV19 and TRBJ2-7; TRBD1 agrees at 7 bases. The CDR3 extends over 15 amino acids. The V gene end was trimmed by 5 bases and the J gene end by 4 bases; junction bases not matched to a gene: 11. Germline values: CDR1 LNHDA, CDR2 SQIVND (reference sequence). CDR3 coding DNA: TGTGCCAGTAGTTCTCCGGGACAGTCCTTTTACGAGCAGTACTTC. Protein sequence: CASSSPGQSFYEQYF.

The CDR3 nucleotides read TGTGCCAGCAGCTTGGACGGGGGGCTCTACAATGAGCAGTTCTTC. Residues: CASSLDGGLYNEQFF. The V gene is TRBV5-5, the J gene TRBJ2-1, with a possible D match to TRBD2 (7 bases). The germline gives CDR1 SGHKS, CDR2 YYEKEE (reference sequence). Trimming took 0 bases from V and 3 from J, leaving 10 bases between them. This CDR3 region has 15 residues.